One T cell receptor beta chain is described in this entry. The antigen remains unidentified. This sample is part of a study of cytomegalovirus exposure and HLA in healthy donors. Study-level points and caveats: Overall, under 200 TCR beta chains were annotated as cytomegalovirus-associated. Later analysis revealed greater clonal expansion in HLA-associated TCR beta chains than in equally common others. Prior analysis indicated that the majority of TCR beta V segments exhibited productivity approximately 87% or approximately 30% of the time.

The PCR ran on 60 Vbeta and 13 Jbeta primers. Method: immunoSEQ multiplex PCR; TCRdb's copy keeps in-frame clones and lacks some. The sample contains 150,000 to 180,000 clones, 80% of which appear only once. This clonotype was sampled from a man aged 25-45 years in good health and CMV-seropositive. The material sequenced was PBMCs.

The CDR3 protein is CASSVPGQLNTGELFF. As DNA, the CDR3 is TGTGCCAGCAGTGTACCGGGACAGCTGAACACCGGGGAGCTGTTTTTT. The chain links TRBV27 to TRBJ2-2, with TRBD1 identical over 7 bases. Trimming at V came to 5 bases and at J to 1 base, leaving 7 bases not matched to a gene. The germline gives CDR1 MNHEY, CDR2 SMNVEV (reference sequence). The length of the CDR3 is 16 residues.